The subject of this entry is one TCR beta chain. The antigen remains undetermined. MiXCR, run by TCRdb on the 5' RACE reads, gives a single entry per CDR3 protein. The table lists roughly 160,000 distinct CDR3 sequences, 11% of them singletons, with about 29% in the top ten. The record originates from a study of CD8 T cells in ankylosing spondylitis. V dropped 7 bases and J dropped 3 bases, with 13 bases sitting between them. CDR3 size: 13 residues. Study-level points and caveats: Ankylosing spondylitis blood appeared to carry a characteristic TCR beta motif of roughly eight highly homologous variants.

The receptor was derived from a male donor with ankylosing spondylitis or in good health (not recorded which). The V call is TRBV12-3 or TRBV12-4, the J call TRBJ2-7, with a possible D match to TRBD2 (5 bases). Sequencing was done on a sample of blood, either unsorted or a sorted T cell fraction (not recorded which). CDR3 nucleotides: TGTGCCAGCACCCTTGGAGGAAGCTACGAGCAGTACTTC. Translation gives CASTLGGSYEQYF.